Below, one T cell receptor beta chain is given with its context. The target antigen is unknown. Primers: 52 TRBV forward and 13 TRBJ reverse. TCRdb's copy holds only in-frame clones and misses some; the assay was immunoSEQ multiplex PCR. The repertoire includes fewer than 6,500 clones, 75% to 90% of them detected once, and more than 1.5% sits in the top ten. These data come from a study of regulatory T cells. CDR3 length: 13 amino acids. Germline V gives CDR1 MNHNS, CDR2 SASEGT. Trimming removed 4 bases at V and 4 bases at J, with 11 bases between. General study results and limits: In CD3G deficiency, regulatory T cells had lower Shannon diversity than autologous conventional CD4+ and control regulatory cells.

The sequence was obtained from a person aged 18 to 35 with CD3G deficiency. Sample: CD4+ Tregs sorted from blood. This chain connects TRBV6-1 to TRBJ2-7, with a tentative D call TRBD1 (5 bases). This CDR3 is CASSGGPGYEQYF. The CDR3 bases are TGTGCCAGCAGTGGAGGCCCAGGGTACGAGCAGTACTTC.